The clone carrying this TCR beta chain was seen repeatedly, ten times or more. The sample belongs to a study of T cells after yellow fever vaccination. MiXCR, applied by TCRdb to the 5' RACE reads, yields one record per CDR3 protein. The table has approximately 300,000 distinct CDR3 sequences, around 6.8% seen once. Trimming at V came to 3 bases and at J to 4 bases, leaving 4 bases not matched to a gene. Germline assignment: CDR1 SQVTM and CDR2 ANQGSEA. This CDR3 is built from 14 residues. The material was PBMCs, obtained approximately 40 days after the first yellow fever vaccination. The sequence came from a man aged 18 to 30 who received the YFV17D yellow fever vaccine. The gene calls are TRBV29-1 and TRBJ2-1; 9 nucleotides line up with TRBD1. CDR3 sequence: CSVDRTGDYNEQFF. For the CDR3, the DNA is TGCAGCGTTGACCGGACAGGGGATTACAATGAGCAGTTCTTC.